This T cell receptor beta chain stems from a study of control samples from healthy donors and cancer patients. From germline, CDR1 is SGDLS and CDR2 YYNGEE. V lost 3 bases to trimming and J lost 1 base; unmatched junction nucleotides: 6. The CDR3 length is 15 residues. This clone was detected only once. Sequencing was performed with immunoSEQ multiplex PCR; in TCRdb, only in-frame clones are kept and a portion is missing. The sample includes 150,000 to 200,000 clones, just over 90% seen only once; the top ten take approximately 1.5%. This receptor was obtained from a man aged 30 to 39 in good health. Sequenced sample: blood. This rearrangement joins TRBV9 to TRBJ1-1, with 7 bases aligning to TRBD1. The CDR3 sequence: CASSARGTANTEAFF. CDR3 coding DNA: TGTGCCAGCAGCGCAAGAGGGACAGCGAACACTGAAGCTTTCTTT. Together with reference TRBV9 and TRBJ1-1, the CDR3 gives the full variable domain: DSGVTQTPKHLITATGQRVTLRCSPRSGDLSVYWYQQSLDQGLQFLIQYYNGEERAKGNILERFSAQQFPDLHSELNLSSLELGDSALYFCASSARGTANTEAFFGQGTRLTVV.